A single sample is the source of the 9 T cell receptor beta chains below, sequenced in a study of beta chain features in type 1 diabetes. The authors reverse transcribed all of the isolated RNA, so sequencing captured expressed TCRB transcripts. Profiled with immunoSEQ multiplex PCR; TCRdb holds only in-frame clones, not every one. The table shows fewer than 900,000 clones, with roughly 15% occurring only once. Sequencing input: naive CD4+ T cells from blood. The receptors here all came from a woman between 18 and 29 years old in good health.

The chain couples TRBV7-3 to TRBJ2-7; 8 nucleotides agree with TRBD2. This CDR3 has 14 residues. The V and J ends lost 1 base and 6 bases, in that order; junction bases with no gene match: 5. The V gene's germline CDR1 is SGHTA and CDR2 FQGTGA. CDR3 coding DNA: TGTGCCAGCAGCTTAAAAGCGGGAGCGGTCGAGCAGTACTTC. Amino acid sequence: CASSLKAGAVEQYF. The whole variable domain, remainder taken from reference TRBV7-3 and TRBJ2-7, is GAGVSQTPSNKVTEKGKYVELRCDPISGHTALYWYRQSLGQGPEFLIYFQGTGAADDSGLPNDRFFAVRPEGSVSTLKIQRTERGDSAVYLCASSLKAGAVEQYFGPGTRLTVT.

This chain connects TRBV7-9 to TRBJ1-5; no clear D gene. The germline V gene encodes CDR1 SEHNR and CDR2 FQNEAQ (reference sequence). This CDR3 contains 13 residues. The V end was cut by 5 bases, the J end by 5 bases, with 10 bases between. CDR3 DNA sequence: TGTGCCAGCAGCAAAAGTGGGGATCAGCCCCAGCATTTT. It codes for CASSKSGDQPQHF.

V gene TRBV6-5 combines with J gene TRBJ1-2, with D possibly TRBD1 on 6 matching bases. With 6 bases removed from V and 3 bases from J, the gap between germline ends came to 11 bases. The germline V gene has CDR1 MNHEY and CDR2 SVGAGI. The CDR3 loop spans 13 amino acids. CDR3 amino acids: CASSRAGDYGYTF. The CDR3 DNA reads as TGTGCCAGCAGCCGCGCAGGGGACTATGGCTACACCTTC.

CDR3: CASRKQGPKVTGGYTF. The CDR3 DNA is TGTGCCAGCAGGAAACAGGGGCCTAAGGTTACGGGTGGCTACACCTTC. This sequence joins TRBV28 and TRBJ1-2, with 7 positions matching TRBD1. The V gene's germline CDR1 is MDHEN and CDR2 SYDVKM. The CDR3 totals 16 residues. Trimming removed 6 bases from V and 7 bases from J; junction bases left unmatched: 17.

This clone was detected a few times. This chain connects TRBV7-3 to TRBJ1-2; 8 nucleotides match TRBD1. There are 16 residues in the CDR3. V shed 0 bases and J 7 bases; nucleotides not matched to a gene: 10. The germline V gene has CDR1 SGHTA and CDR2 FQGTGA. The CDR3 loop is CASSLTGGRGQGGYTF. CDR3 sequence (DNA): TGTGCCAGCAGCTTAACCGGTGGCAGGGGGCAAGGTGGCTACACCTTC.

A word on this clone: The sample has other DNA sequences that encode this CDR3 too. The rearrangement joins TRBV9 to TRBJ2-1, with 9 nucleotides matching TRBD1. The CDR3 is made up of 16 amino acids. Losses at the gene ends were 0 bases for V and 4 bases for J; bases not matched to a gene: 5. Germline V gene sequence: CDR1 SGDLS, CDR2 YYNGEE. CDR3 DNA sequence: TGTGCCAGCAGCGTAGTTGGACAGGGGTCGTACAATGAGCAGTTCTTC. Its translation is CASSVVGQGSYNEQFF.

The chain employs TRBV15 and TRBJ2-7, with TRBD1 matching over 10 bases. Germline trimming cut 5 bases from V and 0 bases from J; bases unmatched to any gene: 4. CDR3 length: 15 residues. Germline CDR1 and CDR2: LNHNV and YYDKDF (reference sequence). The chain's CDR3 is CATSGDRGYSYEQYF. The CDR3 coding sequence is TGTGCCACCAGCGGGGACAGGGGATACTCCTACGAGCAGTACTTC.

This clone was counted a few times. The CDR3 DNA reads as TGTGCCAGTAGTCCCCGACAGGGACTCTCCTACAATGAGCAGTTCTTC. Its translation: CASSPRQGLSYNEQFF. The chain is built from TRBV19 and TRBJ2-1, with TRBD1 as a possible D gene (7 bases). CDR1 LNHDA and CDR2 SQIVND come from the germline V gene (reference sequence). Trimming stripped 5 bases from V and 0 bases from J, with 14 bases between. The CDR3 is 16 amino acids.

This clone was counted between two and nine times. The chain recombines TRBV4-3 with TRBJ2-1; 12 nucleotides line up with TRBD2. V gave up 8 bases and J gave up 1 base; unmatched junction bases: 18. This CDR3 has 20 residues. Per germline, CDR1 LGHNA and CDR2 YSLEER. DNA of the CDR3: TGCGCCAGCTCCAGTCAGCGCATCCAGCTAGCGGGAGGGTCCTACAATGAGCAGTTCTTC. It yields the protein CASSSQRIQLAGGSYNEQFF.